This T cell receptor beta chain was retrieved from a study of control samples from healthy donors and cancer patients. Produced via immunoSEQ multiplex PCR; TCRdb's table is partial and in-frame only. In the table there are roughly 130,000 clones, around 90% of which are singletons. V lost 1 base and J lost 7, with 19 bases in between. Per germline, CDR1 KGHSH and CDR2 LQKENI. The CDR3 spans 16 residues. Source material: blood. The V call is TRBV18, the J call TRBJ1-1, with D perhaps matching TRBD1 (6 bases). The source of this sequence is a man aged 18 to 35 in good health. CDR3 sequence: CASSPQRDGQGSEAFF. CDR3 coding DNA: TGTGCCAGCTCACCACAACGAGATGGGCAGGGGAGTGAAGCTTTCTTT.